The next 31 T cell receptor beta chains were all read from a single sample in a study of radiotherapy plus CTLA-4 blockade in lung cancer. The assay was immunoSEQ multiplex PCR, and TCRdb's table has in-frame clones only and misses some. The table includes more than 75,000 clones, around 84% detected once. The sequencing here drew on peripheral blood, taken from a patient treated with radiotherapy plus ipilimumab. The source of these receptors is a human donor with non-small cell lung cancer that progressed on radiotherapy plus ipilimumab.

CDR3 region: CASSQETGGGYNEQFF. DNA of the CDR3: TGTGCCAGCAGCCAAGAGACTGGCGGGGGGTACAATGAGCAGTTCTTC. V is TRBV4-2 and J is TRBJ2-1, with 8 bases matching TRBD2. This CDR3 spans 16 amino acids. Looked up from germline, CDR1 is LGHNA and CDR2 is YNFKEQ. The J segment lost 4 bases and the V segment lost 0 bases, leaving 5 bases of the junction unmatched.

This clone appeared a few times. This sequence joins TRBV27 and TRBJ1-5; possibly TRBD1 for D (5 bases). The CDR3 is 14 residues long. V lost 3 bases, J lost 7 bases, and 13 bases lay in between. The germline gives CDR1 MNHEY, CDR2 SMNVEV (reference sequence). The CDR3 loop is CASSLVGQDQPQHF. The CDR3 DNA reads TGTGCCAGCAGTTTGGTGGGGCAGGACCAGCCCCAGCATTTT.

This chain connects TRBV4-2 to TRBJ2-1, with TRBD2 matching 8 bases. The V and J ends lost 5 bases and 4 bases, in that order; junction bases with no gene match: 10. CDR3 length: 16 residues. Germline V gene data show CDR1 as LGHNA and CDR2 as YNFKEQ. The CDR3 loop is CASSTVGRARYNEQFF. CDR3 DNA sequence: TGTGCCAGCAGCACGGTCGGGAGGGCCCGTTACAATGAGCAGTTCTTC.

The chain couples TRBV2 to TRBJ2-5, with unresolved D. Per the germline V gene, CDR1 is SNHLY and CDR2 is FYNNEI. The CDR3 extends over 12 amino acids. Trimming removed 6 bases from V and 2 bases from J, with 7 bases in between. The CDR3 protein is CASRQRQETQYF. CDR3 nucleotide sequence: TGTGCCAGCAGGCAAAGGCAAGAGACCCAGTACTTC.

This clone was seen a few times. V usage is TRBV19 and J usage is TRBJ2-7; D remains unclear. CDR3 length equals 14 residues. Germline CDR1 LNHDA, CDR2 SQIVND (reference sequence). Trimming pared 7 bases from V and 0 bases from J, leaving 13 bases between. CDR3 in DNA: TGTGCCAGTAAAAGAGCGACCTTCTCCTACGAGCAGTACTTC. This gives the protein CASKRATFSYEQYF.

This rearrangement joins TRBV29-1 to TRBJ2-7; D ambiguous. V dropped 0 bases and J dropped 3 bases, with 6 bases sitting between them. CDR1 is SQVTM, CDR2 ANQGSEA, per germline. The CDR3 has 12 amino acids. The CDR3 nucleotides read TGCAGCGTTGAAGATCTAGGCTACGAGCAGTACTTC. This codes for CSVEDLGYEQYF.

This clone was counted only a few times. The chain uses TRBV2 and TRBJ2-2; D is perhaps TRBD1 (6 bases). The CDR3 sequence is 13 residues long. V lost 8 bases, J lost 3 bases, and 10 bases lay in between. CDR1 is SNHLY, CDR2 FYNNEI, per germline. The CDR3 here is CASHREHTGELFF. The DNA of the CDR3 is TGTGCCAGCCACAGGGAACACACCGGGGAGCTGTTTTTT.

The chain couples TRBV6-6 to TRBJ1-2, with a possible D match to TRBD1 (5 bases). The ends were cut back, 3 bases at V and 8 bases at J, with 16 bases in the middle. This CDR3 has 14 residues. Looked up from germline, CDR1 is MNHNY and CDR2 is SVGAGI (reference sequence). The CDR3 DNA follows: TGTGCCAGCAGTTATGGGAGCAGGGAGCAAGGCTACACCTTC. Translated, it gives CASSYGSREQGYTF.

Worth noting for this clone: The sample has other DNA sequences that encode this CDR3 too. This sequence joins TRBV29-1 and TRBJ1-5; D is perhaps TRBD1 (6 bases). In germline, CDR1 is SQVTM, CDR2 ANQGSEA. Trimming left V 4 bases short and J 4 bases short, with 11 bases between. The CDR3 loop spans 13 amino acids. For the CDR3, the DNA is TGCAGCGTTGGTGGACAGAATAATCAGCCCCAGCATTTT. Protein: CSVGGQNNQPQHF.

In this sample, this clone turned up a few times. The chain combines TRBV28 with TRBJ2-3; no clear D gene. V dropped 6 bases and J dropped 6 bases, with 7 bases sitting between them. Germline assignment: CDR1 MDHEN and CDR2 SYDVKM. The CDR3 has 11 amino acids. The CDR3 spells CASSSEDTQYF. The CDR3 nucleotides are TGTGCCAGCAGCTCGGAGGATACGCAGTATTTT.

CDR3 amino acids: CAWRLAGRGNIQYF. CDR3 DNA: TGTGCCTGGCGACTAGCGGGAAGGGGGAACATTCAGTACTTC. The chain couples TRBV30 to TRBJ2-4, with 11 bases that match TRBD2. CDR3 length equals 14 residues. V lost 5 bases to trimming and J lost 7 bases; unmatched junction nucleotides: 7. The V gene's germline CDR1 is GTSNPN and CDR2 SVGIG (reference sequence).

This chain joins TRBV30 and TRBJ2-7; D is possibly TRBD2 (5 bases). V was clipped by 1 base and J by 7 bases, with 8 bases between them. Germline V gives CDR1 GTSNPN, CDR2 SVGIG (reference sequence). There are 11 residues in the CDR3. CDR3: CAWSGLAEQYF. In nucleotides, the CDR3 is TGTGCCTGGAGTGGGTTAGCGGAGCAGTACTTC. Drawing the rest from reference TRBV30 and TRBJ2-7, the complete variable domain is SQTIHQWPATLVQPVGSPLSLECTVEGTSNPNLYWYRQAAGRGLQLLFYSVGIGQISSEVPQNLSASRPQDRQFILSSKKLLLSDSGFYLCAWSGLAEQYFGPGTRLTVT.

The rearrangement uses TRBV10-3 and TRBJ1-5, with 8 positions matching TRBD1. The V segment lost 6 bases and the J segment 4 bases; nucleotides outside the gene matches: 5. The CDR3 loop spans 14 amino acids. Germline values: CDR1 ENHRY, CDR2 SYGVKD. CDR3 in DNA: TGTGCCATCAGCCCAGGGGGCTCTAATCAGCCCCAGCATTTT. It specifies CAISPGGSNQPQHF.

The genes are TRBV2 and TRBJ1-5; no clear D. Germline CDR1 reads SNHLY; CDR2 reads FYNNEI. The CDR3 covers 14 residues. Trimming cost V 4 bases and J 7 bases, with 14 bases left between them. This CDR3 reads CASSGMAVGQPQHF. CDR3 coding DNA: TGTGCCAGCAGTGGGATGGCAGTTGGACAGCCCCAGCATTTT. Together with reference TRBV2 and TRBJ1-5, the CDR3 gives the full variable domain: EPEVTQTPSHQVTQMGQEVILRCVPISNHLYFYWYRQILGQKVEFLVSFYNNEISEKSEIFDDQFSVERPDGSNFTLKIRSTKLEDSAMYFCASSGMAVGQPQHFGDGTRLSIL.

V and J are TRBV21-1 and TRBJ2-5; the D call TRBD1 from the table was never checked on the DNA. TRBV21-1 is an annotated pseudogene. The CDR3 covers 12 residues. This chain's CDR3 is CAMNRPQETQYF. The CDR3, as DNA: TGTGCGATGAACAGGCCACAAGAGACCCAGTACTTC.

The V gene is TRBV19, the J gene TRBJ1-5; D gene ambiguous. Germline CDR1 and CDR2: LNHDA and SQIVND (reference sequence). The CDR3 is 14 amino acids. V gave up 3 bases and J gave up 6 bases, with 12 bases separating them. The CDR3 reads CASSIIGKGQPQHF. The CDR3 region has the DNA TGTGCCAGTAGTATTATCGGGAAAGGTCAGCCCCAGCATTTT.

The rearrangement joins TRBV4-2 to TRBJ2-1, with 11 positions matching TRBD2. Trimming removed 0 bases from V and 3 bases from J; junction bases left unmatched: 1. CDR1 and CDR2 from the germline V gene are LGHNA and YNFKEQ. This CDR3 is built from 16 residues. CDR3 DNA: TGTGCCAGCAGCCAAGATACTAGCGGGAGCTACAATGAGCAGTTCTTC. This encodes CASSQDTSGSYNEQFF.

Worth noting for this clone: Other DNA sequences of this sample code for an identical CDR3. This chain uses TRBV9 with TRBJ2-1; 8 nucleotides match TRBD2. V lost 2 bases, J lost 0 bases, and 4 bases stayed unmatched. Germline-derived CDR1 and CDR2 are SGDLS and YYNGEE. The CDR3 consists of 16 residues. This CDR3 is CASSVGLAGSYNEQFF. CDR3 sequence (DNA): TGTGCCAGCAGCGTCGGCCTAGCGGGCTCCTACAATGAGCAGTTCTTC.

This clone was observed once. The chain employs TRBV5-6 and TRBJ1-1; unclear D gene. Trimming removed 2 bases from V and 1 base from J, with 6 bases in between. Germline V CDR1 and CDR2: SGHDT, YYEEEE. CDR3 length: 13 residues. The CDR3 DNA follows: TGTGCCAGCAGCTTCTACAAGAACACTGAAGCTTTCTTT. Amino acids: CASSFYKNTEAFF.

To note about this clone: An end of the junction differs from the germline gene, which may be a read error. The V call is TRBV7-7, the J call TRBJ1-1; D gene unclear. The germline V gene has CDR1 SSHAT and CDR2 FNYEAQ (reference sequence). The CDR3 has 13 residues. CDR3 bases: TGTGCTAGCAGGCTCAACCAGCACTCTGAAGCTTTCTTT. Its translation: CASRLNQHSEAFF.

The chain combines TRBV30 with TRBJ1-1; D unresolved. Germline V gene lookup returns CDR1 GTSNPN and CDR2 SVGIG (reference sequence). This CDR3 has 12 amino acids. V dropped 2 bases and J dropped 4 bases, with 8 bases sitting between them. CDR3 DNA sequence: TGTGCCTGGAGTACAAGGAGCACTGAAGCTTTCTTT. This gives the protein CAWSTRSTEAFF.

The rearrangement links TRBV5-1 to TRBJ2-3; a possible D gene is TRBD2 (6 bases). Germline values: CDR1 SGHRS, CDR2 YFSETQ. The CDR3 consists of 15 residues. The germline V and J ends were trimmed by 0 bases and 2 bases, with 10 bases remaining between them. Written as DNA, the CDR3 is TGCGCCAGCAGCTTGGCCGAGCGGGCCACAGATACGCAGTATTTT. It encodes CASSLAERATDTQYF.

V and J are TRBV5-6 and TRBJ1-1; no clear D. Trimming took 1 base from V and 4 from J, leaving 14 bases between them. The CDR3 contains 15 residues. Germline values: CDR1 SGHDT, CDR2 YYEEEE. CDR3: CASSLNPGVGTEAFF. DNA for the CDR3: TGTGCCAGCAGCTTGAATCCAGGTGTGGGCACTGAAGCTTTCTTT.

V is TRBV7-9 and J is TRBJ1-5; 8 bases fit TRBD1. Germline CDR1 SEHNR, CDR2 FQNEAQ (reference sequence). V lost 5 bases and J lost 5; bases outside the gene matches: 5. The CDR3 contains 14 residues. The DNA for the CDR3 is TGTGCCAGCAGCCCGGGACAGGCCGATCAGCCCCAGCATTTT. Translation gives CASSPGQADQPQHF. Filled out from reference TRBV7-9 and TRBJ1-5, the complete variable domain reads DTGVSQNPRHKITKRGQNVTFRCDPISEHNRLYWYRQTLGQGPEFLTYFQNEAQLEKSRLLSDRFSAERPKGSFSTLEIQRTEQGDSAMYLCASSPGQADQPQHFGDGTRLSIL.

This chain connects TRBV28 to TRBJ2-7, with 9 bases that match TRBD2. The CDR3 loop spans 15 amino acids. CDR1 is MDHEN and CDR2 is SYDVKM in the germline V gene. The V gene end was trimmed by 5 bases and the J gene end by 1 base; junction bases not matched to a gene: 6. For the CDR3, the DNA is TGTGCCAGCAGTCAAGTAGCGGGGGTATCCTACGAGCAGTACTTC. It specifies CASSQVAGVSYEQYF.

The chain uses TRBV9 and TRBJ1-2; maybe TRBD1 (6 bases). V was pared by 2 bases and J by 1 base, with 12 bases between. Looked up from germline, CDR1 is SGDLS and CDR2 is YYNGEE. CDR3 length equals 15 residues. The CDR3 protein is CASSVGGTFNYGYTF. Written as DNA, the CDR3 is TGTGCCAGCAGCGTGGGGGGCACGTTTAACTATGGCTACACCTTC.

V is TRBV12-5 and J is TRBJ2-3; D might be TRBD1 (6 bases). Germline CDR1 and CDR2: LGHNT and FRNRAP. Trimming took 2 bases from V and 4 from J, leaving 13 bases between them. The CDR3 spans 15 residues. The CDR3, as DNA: TGTGCTAGTGGTTTGCAGGGGACGAGGTCAGATACGCAGTATTTT. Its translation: CASGLQGTRSDTQYF.

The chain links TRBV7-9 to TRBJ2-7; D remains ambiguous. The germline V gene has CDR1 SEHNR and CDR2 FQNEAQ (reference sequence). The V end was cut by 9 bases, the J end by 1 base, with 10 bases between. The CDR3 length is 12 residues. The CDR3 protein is CASSRWSYEQYF. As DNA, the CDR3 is TGTGCCAGTTCCAGGTGGTCCTACGAGCAGTACTTC.

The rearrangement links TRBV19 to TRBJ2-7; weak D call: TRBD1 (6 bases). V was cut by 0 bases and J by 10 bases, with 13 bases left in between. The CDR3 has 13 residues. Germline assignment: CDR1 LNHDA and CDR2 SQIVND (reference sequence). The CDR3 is CASSIDSGTNQYF. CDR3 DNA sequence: TGTGCCAGTAGTATAGATTCAGGGACAAACCAGTACTTC.

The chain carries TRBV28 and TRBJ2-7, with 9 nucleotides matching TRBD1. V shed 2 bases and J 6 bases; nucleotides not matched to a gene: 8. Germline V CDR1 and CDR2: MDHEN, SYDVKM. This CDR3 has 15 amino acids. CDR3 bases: TGTGCCAGCAGTTTACTAGGACAGGGGTTTGGCGAGCAGTACTTC. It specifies CASSLLGQGFGEQYF.

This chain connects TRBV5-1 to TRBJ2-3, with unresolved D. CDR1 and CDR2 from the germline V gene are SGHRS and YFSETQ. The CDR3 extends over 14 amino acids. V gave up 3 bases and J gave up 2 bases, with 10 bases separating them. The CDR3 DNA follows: TGCGCCAGCAGCTCCCGCCCCCTCACAGATACGCAGTATTTT. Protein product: CASSSRPLTDTQYF.